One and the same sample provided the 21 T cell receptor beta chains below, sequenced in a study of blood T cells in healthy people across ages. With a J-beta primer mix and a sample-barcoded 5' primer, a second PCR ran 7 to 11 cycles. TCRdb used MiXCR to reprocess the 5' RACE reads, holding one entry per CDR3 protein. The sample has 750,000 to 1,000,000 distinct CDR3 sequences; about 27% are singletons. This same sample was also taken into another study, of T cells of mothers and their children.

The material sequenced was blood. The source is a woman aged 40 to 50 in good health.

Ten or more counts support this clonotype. In nucleotides, the CDR3 is TGCAGTGCGCCCCTACCGGGGGGTAAAGAGCAGTACTTC. Protein: CSAPLPGGKEQYF. The V and J genes are TRBV20-1 and TRBJ2-7; the match to TRBD2 covers 7 bases. The germline gives CDR1 DFQATT, CDR2 SNEGSKA (reference sequence). Trimming removed 6 bases from V and 7 bases from J; junction bases left unmatched: 12. This CDR3 has 13 amino acids.

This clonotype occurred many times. CDR3 sequence reads: CASSLGRPQETQYF. The CDR3 DNA reads as TGTGCCAGCAGCCTGGGACGGCCGCAAGAGACCCAGTACTTC. The chain recombines TRBV7-2 with TRBJ2-5, with D tentatively TRBD1 or TRBD2 (5 bases each). The CDR3 is made up of 14 amino acids. V gave up 5 bases and J gave up 2 bases, with 12 bases separating them. From germline, CDR1 is SGHTA and CDR2 FQGNSA.

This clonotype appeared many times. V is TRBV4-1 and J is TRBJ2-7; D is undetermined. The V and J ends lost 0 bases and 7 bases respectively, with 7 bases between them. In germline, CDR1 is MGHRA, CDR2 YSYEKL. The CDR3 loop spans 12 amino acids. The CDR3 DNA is TGCGCCAGCAGCCAAGATCTGAGAGAGCAGTACTTC. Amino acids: CASSQDLREQYF.

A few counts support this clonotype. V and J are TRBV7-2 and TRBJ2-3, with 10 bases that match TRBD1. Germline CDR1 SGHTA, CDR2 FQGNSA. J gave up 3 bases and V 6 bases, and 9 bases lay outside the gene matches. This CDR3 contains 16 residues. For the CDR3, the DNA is TGTGCCAGCAGATCCCTCCCGGGACAGGGGACAGATACGCAGTATTTT. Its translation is CASRSLPGQGTDTQYF.

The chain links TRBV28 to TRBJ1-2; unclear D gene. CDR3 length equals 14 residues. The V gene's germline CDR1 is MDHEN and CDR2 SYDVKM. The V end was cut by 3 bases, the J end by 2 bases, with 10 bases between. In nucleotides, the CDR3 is TGTGCCAGCAGTTTGGACTTAACAAACTATGGCTACACCTTC. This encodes CASSLDLTNYGYTF.

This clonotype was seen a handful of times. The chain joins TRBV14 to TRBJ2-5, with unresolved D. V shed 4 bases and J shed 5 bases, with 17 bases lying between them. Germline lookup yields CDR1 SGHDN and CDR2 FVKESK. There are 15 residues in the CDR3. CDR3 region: CASSLDGVRWETQYF. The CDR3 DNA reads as TGTGCCAGCAGCCTAGACGGAGTGCGTTGGGAGACCCAGTACTTC.

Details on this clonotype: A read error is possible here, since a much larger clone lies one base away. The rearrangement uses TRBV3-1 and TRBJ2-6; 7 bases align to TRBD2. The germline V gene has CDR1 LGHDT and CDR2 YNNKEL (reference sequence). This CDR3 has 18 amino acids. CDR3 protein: CASSQEGRARSGANVPTF. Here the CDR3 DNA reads TGTGCCAGCAGCCAAGAGGGGAGGGCTCGATCTGGGGCCAACGTCCCGACTTTC.

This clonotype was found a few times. The chain's CDR3 is CATSAPTGEKLFF. CDR3 coding DNA: TGTGCCACCAGCGCTCCGACAGGTGAAAAACTGTTTTTT. The chain joins TRBV15 to TRBJ1-4, with TRBD1 as a possible D gene (6 bases). The V gene lost 5 bases and the J gene lost 7 bases, with 11 bases spanning the gap. Germline V gene lookup returns CDR1 LNHNV and CDR2 YYDKDF (reference sequence). The CDR3 contains 13 residues.

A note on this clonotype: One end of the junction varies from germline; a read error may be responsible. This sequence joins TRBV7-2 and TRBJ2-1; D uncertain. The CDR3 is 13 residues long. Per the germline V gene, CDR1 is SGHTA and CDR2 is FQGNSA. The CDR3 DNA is TGTGCCAGCAGCTACGGCTCCTGCAATGAGCAGTTCTTC. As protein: CASSYGSCNEQFF. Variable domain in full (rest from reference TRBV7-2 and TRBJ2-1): GAGVSQSPSNKVTEKGKDVELRCDPISGHTALYWYRQSLGQGLEFLIYFQGNSAPDKSGLPSDRFSAERTGGSVSTLTIQRTQQEDSAVYLCASSYGSCNEQFFGPGTRLTVL.

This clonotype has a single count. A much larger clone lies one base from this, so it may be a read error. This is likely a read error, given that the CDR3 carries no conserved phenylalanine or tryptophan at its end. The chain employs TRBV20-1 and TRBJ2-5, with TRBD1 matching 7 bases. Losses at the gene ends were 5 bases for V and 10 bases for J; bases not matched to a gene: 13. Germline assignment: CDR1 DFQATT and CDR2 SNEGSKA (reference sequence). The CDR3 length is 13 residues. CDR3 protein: CSAVRQGSFDQYV. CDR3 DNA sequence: TGCAGTGCTGTCCGACAGGGAAGTTTTGACCAGTACGTC.

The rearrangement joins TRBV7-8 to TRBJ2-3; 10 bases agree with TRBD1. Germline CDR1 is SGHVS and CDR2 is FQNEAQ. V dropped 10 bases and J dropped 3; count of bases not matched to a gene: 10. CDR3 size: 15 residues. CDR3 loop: CANGGGTGATDTQYF. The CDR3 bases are TGTGCCAACGGGGGGGGGACAGGGGCTACAGATACGCAGTATTTT.

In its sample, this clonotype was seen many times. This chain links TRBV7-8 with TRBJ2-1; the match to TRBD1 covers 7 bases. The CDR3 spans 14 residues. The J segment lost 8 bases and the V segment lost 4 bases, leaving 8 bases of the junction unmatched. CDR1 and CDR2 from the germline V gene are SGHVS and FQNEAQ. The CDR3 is CASSYERDSHEQFF. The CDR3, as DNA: TGTGCCAGCAGCTACGAACGGGACAGCCATGAGCAGTTCTTC.

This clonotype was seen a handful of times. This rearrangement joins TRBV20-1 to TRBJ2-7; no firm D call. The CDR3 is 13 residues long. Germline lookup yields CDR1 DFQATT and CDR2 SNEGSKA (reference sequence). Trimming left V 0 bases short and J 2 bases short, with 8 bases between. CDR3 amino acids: CSAREGTPYEQYF. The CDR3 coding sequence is TGCAGTGCTAGAGAGGGAACCCCCTACGAGCAGTACTTC.

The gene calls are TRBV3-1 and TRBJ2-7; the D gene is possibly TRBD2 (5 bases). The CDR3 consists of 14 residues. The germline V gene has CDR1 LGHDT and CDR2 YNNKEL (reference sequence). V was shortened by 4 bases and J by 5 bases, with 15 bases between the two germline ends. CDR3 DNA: TGTGCCAGCAGCCCCCCCCCCGGGATCCACGAGCAGTACTTC. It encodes CASSPPPGIHEQYF.

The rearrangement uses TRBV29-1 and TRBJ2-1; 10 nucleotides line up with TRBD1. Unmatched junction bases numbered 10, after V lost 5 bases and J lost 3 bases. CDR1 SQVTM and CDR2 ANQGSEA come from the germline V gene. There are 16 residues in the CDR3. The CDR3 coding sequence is TGCAGCGTTCTCCAACCGGGACAGGGGAGCTACAATGAGCAGTTCTTC. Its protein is CSVLQPGQGSYNEQFF.

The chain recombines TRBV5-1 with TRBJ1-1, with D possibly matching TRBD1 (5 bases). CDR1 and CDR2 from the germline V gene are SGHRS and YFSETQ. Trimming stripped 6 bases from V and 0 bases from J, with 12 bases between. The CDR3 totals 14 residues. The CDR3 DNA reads TGCGCCAGCACCTCGCAGGGAATGAACACTGAAGCTTTCTTT. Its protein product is CASTSQGMNTEAFF.

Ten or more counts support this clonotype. The CDR3 spells CASNHPKGEQYF. The CDR3 bases are TGTGCCAGCAACCACCCCAAGGGCGAGCAGTACTTC. The chain employs TRBV12-3 or TRBV12-4 and TRBJ2-5; D not certain. The end of the DNA is better explained by TRBJ2-7, so the J call may be wrong. The CDR3 sequence is 12 residues long.

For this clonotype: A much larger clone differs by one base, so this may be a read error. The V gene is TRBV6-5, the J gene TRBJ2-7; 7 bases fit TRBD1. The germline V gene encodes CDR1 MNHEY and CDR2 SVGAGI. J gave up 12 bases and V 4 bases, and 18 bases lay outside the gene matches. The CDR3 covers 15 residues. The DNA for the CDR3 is TGTGCCAGCAGTTTAACCTACAGGGGTAAAGAGACCCGGTACTTC. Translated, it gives CASSLTYRGKETRYF.

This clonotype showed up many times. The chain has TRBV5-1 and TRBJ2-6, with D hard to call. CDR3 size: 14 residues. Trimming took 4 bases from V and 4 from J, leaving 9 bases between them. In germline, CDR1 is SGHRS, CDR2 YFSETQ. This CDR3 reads CASSDIQGANVLTF. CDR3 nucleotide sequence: TGCGCCAGCAGCGACATACAGGGGGCCAACGTCCTGACTTTC.

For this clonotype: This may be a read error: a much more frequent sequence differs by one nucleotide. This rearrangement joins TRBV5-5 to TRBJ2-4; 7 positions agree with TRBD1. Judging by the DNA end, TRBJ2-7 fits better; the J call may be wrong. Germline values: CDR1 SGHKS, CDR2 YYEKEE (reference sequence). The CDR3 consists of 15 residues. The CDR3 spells CASSLDGAGGYEQYF. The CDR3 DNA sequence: TGTGCCAGCAGCTTGGATGGGGCAGGGGGCTACGAGCAGTACTTC.

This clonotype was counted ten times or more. The CDR3 bases are TGTGCCAGCAAGGTAACAAGAAACCAAGAGACCCAGTACTTC. This translates into CASKVTRNQETQYF. V gene TRBV6-1 combines with J gene TRBJ2-5; D call uncertain. Trimming removed 7 bases from V and 0 bases from J, with 12 bases in between. This CDR3 has 14 residues. The germline V gene has CDR1 MNHNS and CDR2 SASEGT.